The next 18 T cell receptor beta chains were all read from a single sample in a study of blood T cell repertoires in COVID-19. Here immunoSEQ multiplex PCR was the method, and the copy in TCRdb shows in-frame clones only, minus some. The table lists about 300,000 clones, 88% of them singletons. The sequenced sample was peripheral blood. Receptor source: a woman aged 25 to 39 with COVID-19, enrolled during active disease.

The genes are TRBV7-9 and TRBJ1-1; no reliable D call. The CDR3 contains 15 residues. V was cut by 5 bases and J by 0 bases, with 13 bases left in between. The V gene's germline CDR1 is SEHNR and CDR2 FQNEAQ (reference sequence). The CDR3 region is CASSTGRVMNTEAFF. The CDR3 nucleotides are TGTGCCAGCAGCACTGGGAGGGTTATGAACACTGAAGCTTTCTTT.

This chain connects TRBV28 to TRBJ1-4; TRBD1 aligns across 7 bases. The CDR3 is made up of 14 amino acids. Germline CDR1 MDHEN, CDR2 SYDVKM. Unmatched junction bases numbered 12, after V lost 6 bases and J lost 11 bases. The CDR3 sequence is CASRSGQPPRKLFF. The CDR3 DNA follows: TGTGCCAGCAGGTCGGGACAGCCACCTCGGAAACTGTTTTTT.

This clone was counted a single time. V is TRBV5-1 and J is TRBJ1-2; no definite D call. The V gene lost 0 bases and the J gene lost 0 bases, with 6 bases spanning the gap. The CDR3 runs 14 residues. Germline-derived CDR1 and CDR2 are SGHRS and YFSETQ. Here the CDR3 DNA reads TGCGCCAGCAGCTTGGACACCTCTAACTATGGCTACACCTTC. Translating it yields CASSLDTSNYGYTF.

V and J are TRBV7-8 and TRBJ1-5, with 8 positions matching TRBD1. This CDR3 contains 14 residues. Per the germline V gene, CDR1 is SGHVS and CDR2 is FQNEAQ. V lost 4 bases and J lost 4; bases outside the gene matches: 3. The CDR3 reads CASSSRTGNQPQHF. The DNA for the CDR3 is TGTGCCAGCAGCTCCCGGACAGGGAATCAGCCCCAGCATTTT.

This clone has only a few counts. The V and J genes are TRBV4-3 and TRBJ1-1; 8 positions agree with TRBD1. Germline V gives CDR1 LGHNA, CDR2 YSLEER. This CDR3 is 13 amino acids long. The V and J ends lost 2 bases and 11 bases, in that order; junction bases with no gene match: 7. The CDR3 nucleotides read TGCGCCAGCAGCCAAATTGAGGACAGGGTGGCTTTCTTT. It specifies CASSQIEDRVAFF.

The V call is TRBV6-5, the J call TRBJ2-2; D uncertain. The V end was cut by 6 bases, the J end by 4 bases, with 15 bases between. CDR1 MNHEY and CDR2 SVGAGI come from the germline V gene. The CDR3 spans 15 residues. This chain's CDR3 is CASRSVIALTGELFF. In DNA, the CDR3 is TGTGCCAGCAGAAGCGTAATAGCTCTCACCGGGGAGCTGTTTTTT.

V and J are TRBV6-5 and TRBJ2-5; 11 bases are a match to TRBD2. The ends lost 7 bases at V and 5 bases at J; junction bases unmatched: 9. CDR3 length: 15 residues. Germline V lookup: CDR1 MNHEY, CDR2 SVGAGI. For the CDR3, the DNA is TGTGCCAGCAAGGCCGTAGCGGGGGGGCTCGAGACCCAGTACTTC. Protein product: CASKAVAGGLETQYF.

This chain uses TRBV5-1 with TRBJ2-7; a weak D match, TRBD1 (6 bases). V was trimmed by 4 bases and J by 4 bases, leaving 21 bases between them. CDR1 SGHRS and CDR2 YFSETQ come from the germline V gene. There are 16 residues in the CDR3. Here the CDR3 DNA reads TGCGCCAGCAGCCAGGACAGCCTAACGGGCACTTACGAGCAGTACTTC. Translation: CASSQDSLTGTYEQYF.

The CDR3 reads CASSRDRSSYEQYF. CDR3 bases: TGTGCCAGCAGCCGGGACAGGAGCTCCTACGAGCAGTACTTC. The chain has TRBV5-4 and TRBJ2-7; 8 nucleotides agree with TRBD1. The CDR3 is 14 residues long. Unmatched junction bases numbered 3, after V lost 4 bases and J lost 0 bases. CDR1 is SGHNT, CDR2 YYREEE, per germline (reference sequence).

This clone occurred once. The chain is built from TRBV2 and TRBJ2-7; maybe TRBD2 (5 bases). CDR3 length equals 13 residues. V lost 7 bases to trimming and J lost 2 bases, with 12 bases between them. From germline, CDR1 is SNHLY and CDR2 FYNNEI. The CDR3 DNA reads TGTGCCAGCAATACCGACGGGGCCTACGAGCAGTACTTC. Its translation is CASNTDGAYEQYF. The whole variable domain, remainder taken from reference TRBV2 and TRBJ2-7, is EPEVTQTPSHQVTQMGQEVILRCVPISNHLYFYWYRQILGQKVEFLVSFYNNEISEKSEIFDDQFSVERPDGSNFTLKIRSTKLEDSAMYFCASNTDGAYEQYFGPGTRLTVT.

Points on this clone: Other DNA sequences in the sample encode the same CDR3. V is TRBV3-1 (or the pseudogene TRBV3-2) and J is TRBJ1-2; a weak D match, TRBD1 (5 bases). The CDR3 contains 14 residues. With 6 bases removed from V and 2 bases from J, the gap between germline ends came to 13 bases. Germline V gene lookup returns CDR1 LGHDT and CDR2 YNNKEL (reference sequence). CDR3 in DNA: TGTGCCAGCAGTCGGACGACAGCCAACTATGGCTACACCTTC. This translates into CASSRTTANYGYTF.

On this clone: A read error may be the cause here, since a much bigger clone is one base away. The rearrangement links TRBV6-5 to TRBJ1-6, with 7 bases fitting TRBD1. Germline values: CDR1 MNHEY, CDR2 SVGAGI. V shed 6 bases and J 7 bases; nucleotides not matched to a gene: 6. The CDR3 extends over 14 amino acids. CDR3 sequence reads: CASSPGQWNSPLHF. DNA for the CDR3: TGTGCCAGCAGCCCGGGACAGTGGAATTCACCCCTCCACTTT.

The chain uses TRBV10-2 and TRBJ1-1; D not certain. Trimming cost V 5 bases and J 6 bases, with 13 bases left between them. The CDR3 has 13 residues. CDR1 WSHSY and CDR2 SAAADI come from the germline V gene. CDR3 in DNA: TGCGCCAGCAGTAATTCGGGGTCCGCTGAAGCTTTCTTT. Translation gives CASSNSGSAEAFF.

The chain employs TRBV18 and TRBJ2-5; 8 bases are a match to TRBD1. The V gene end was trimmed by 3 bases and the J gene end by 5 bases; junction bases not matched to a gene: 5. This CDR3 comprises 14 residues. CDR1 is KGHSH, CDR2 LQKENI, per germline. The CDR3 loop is CASSPQGAGETQYF. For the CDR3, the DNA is TGTGCCAGCTCACCCCAGGGGGCAGGGGAGACCCAGTACTTC.

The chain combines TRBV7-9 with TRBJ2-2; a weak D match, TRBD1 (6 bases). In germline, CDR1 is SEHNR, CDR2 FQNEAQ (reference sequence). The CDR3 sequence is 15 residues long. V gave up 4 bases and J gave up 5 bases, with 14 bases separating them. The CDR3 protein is CASSWVQGGTGELFF. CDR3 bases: TGTGCCAGCAGCTGGGTACAGGGCGGGACCGGGGAGCTGTTTTTT.

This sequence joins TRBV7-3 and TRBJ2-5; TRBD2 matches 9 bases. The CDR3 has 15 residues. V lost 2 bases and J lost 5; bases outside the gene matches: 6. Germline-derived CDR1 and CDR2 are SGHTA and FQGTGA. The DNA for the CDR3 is TGTGCCAGCAGCTTAGGCCTAGCGGGGTCTGAGACCCAGTACTTC. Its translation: CASSLGLAGSETQYF.

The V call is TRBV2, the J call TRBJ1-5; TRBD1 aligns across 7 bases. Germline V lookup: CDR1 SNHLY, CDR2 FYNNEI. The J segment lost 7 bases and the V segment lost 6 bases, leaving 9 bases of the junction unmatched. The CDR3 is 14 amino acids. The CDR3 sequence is CASSQGGSVQPQHF. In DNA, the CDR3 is TGTGCCAGCAGCCAGGGGGGAAGCGTGCAGCCCCAGCATTTT. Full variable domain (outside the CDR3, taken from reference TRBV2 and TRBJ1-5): EPEVTQTPSHQVTQMGQEVILRCVPISNHLYFYWYRQILGQKVEFLVSFYNNEISEKSEIFDDQFSVERPDGSNFTLKIRSTKLEDSAMYFCASSQGGSVQPQHFGDGTRLSIL.

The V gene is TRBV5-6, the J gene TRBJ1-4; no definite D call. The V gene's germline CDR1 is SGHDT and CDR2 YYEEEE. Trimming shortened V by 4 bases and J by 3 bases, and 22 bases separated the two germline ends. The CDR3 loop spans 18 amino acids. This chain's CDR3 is CASSTDSYPVPPNEKLFF. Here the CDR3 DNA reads TGTGCCAGCAGCACGGACTCCTACCCCGTCCCACCTAATGAAAAACTGTTTTTT.